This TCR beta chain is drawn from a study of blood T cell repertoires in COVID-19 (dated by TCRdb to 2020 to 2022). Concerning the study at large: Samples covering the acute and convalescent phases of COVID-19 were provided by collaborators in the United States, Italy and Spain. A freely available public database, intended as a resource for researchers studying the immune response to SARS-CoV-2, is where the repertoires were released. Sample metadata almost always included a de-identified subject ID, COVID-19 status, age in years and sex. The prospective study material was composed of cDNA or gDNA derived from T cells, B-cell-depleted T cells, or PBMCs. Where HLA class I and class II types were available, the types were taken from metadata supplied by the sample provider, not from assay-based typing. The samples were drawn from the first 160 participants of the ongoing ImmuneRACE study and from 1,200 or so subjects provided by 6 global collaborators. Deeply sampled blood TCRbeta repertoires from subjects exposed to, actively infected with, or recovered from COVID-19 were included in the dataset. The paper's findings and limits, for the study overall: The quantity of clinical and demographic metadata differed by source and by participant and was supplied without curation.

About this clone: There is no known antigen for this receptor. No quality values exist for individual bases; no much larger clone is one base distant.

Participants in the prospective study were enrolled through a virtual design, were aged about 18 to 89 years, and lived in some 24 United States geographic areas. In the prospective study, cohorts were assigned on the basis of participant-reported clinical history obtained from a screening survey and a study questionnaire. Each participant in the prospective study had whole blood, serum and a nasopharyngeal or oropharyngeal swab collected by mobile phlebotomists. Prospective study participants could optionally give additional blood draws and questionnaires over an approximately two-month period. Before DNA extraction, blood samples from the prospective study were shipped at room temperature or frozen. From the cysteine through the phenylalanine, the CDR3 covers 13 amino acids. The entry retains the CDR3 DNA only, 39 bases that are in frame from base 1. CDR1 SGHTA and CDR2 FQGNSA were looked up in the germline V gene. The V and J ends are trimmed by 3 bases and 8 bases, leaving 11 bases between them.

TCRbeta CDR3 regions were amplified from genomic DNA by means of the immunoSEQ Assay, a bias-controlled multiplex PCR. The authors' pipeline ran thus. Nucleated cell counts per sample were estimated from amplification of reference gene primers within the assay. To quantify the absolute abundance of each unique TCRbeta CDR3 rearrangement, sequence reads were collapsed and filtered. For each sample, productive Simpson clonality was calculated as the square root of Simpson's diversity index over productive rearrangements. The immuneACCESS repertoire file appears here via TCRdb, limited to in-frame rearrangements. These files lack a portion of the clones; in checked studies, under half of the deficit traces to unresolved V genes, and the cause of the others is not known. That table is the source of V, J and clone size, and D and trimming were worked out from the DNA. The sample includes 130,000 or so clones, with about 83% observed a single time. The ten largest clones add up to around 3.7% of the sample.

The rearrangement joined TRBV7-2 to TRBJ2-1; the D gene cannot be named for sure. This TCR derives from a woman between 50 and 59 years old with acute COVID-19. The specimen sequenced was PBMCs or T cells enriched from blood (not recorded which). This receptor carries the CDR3 CASSFAVNDEQFF. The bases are TGTGCCAGCAGCTTCGCGGTAAACGATGAGCAGTTCTTC.